This T cell receptor (beta chain) was identified in a study of beta chain features in type 1 diabetes. Study-level background: No age, gender or cell yield differences were seen between patients and healthy donors.

What was sequenced were expressed TCRB transcripts, since all of the isolated RNA had been reverse transcribed. Data came from immunoSEQ multiplex PCR; TCRdb stores just in-frame clones and leaves some out. The sample yields over 500,000 clones, about 14% seen once. Post-sort purity exceeded 98% for all sorted populations. Whole-study findings and limits: Moderately but significantly shorter TCRB CDR3s were found in Type 1 diabetes patients in all four CD4+ subsets.

Looked up from germline, CDR1 is MGHRA and CDR2 is YSYEKL. The CDR3 loop spans 13 amino acids. Trimming took off 3 bases at V and 8 bases at J, with 11 bases between the two ends. In this sample, this clone turned up a few times. The antigen is not known. The chain employs TRBV4-1 and TRBJ2-4; perhaps TRBD2 as D (6 bases). The specimen was naive CD4+ T cells from blood. The TCR sequence derives from a man between 18 and 35 years old in good health. CDR3 in DNA: TGCGCCAGCAGCCAGATGGGACTGGACATTCAGTACTTC. As protein: CASSQMGLDIQYF.